The 12 T cell receptor beta chains below all came from one sample that was sequenced in a study of shared clonotypes between healthy human individuals. Libraries were prepared by immunoSEQ multiplex PCR; TCRdb keeps only in-frame clonotypes and omits some of them. Counted here are about 380,000 clones, 90% to 98% occurring once; the ten biggest clones make up less than 0.35%. Sequenced input: memory CD8+ T cells sorted from blood. The subset here: CD45RO+ cells pooled with CCR7-negative TemRA cells. The receptors stem from a man aged 30 to 45 in good health.

The chain joins TRBV28 to TRBJ1-1, with D unclear. The V gene's germline CDR1 is MDHEN and CDR2 SYDVKM. There are 13 residues in the CDR3. Trimming took off 3 bases at V and 3 bases at J, with 8 bases between the two ends. CDR3 loop: CASSLLRHTEAFF. DNA of the CDR3: TGTGCCAGCAGTTTGCTCAGGCACACTGAAGCTTTCTTT.

Here the CDR3 reads CTSSQDGRHDEQFF. In DNA, the CDR3 is TGCACCAGCAGCCAAGACGGGAGGCACGATGAGCAGTTCTTC. The rearrangement joins TRBV1 to TRBJ2-1; the DNA was not compared with TRBD2, the D call given in the table. TRBV1 is shown as a pseudogene. The CDR3 consists of 14 residues.

CDR3 region: CAWGRNGETQYF. For the CDR3, the DNA is TGTGCCTGGGGGAGGAACGGTGAGACCCAGTACTTC. The chain combines TRBV30 with TRBJ2-5; possibly TRBD2 for D (6 bases). The CDR3 covers 12 residues. Trimming took off 5 bases at V and 5 bases at J, with 12 bases between the two ends. The germline V gene has CDR1 GTSNPN and CDR2 SVGIG (reference sequence).

The CDR3 protein is CASSQVPGALLGELFF. The CDR3 nucleotides are TGCGCCAGCAGCCAAGTTCCGGGGGCCCTACTCGGGGAGCTGTTTTTT. The chain joins TRBV4-1 to TRBJ2-2; D could derive from TRBD1 or TRBD2 (6 bases each). The CDR3 has 16 amino acids. From germline, CDR1 is MGHRA and CDR2 YSYEKL. The ends were cut back, 1 base at V and 7 bases at J, with 16 bases in the middle.

This sequence joins TRBV6-5 and TRBJ1-6; no firm D call. CDR3 length equals 16 residues. CDR1 and CDR2 (germline): MNHEY, SVGAGI. V dropped 0 bases and J dropped 3 bases, with 9 bases sitting between them. As DNA, the CDR3 is TGTGCCAGCAGTTACTCGCAGACGTTCTATAATTCACCCCTCCACTTT. The encoded protein is CASSYSQTFYNSPLHF.

Only one count was recorded for this clone. The rearrangement joins TRBV4-1 to TRBJ2-5; D remains unclear. Germline CDR1 MGHRA, CDR2 YSYEKL. CDR3 length equals 13 residues. The ends were cut back, 3 bases at V and 1 base at J, with 6 bases in the middle. CDR3 amino acids: CASSQLGQETQYF. CDR3 DNA sequence: TGCGCCAGCAGCCAGCTAGGCCAAGAGACCCAGTACTTC.

This chain connects TRBV7-2 to TRBJ2-7, with unresolved D. V lost 1 base and J lost 2, with 9 bases in between. This CDR3 has 14 amino acids. Germline CDR1 and CDR2: SGHTA and FQGNSA. The CDR3 protein is CASSLGTVAYEQYF. The DNA of the CDR3 is TGTGCCAGCAGCTTAGGAACGGTTGCCTACGAGCAGTACTTC.

As for this clone: Other nucleotide sequences from this sample produce the same CDR3. The rearrangement uses TRBV5-1 and TRBJ2-3; 10 bases line up with TRBD2. The germline CDR1 and CDR2 sequences are SGHRS and YFSETQ. This CDR3 is 14 amino acids long. Trimming took 5 bases from V and 0 from J; bases not matched to a gene: 0. CDR3 sequence (DNA): TGCGCCAGCAGGACTAGCGGGAGCACAGATACGCAGTATTTT. Amino acids: CASRTSGSTDTQYF.

The chain couples TRBV18 to TRBJ2-6, with 9 bases that match TRBD1. The CDR3 covers 15 residues. Germline assignment: CDR1 KGHSH and CDR2 LQKENI. Trimming took 3 bases from V and 3 from J; bases not matched to a gene: 0. The CDR3 DNA reads TGTGCCAGCTCACCGGACAGGGGTGGGGCCAACGTCCTGACTTTC. Translated, it gives CASSPDRGGANVLTF.

This clone was seen only a few times. The rearrangement links TRBV30 to TRBJ1-5; maybe TRBD1 (5 bases). CDR1 is GTSNPN, CDR2 SVGIG, per germline (reference sequence). CDR3 length: 11 residues. The ends were cut back, 4 bases at V and 6 bases at J, with 7 bases in the middle. CDR3 DNA: TGTGCCTGGATCGGGGGTCAGCCCCAGCATTTT. Translation: CAWIGGQPQHF.

V and J are TRBV28 and TRBJ1-5; D is ambiguous. CDR1 is MDHEN and CDR2 is SYDVKM in the germline V gene. The CDR3 is made up of 14 amino acids. The V end lost 1 base, the J end lost 0 bases, and 4 bases lay between the germline ends. In DNA, the CDR3 is TGTGCCAGCAGTTTATTTCGTAGCAATCAGCCCCAGCATTTT. It translates to CASSLFRSNQPQHF.

This sequence joins TRBV19 and TRBJ1-1; possibly TRBD1 for D (6 bases). The CDR3 spans 15 residues. CDR1 is LNHDA, CDR2 SQIVND, per germline (reference sequence). Trimming shortened V by 3 bases and J by 1 base, and 12 bases separated the two germline ends. In DNA form, the CDR3 reads TGTGCCAGTAGTATGGGGGAACAGGGGAACACTGAAGCTTTCTTT. It encodes CASSMGEQGNTEAFF.